Presented here are 20 T cell receptor beta chains from one specimen sequenced in a study of spatial heterogeneity in lung cancer. Time point specified: blood taken at disease recurrence. Whole RNA was taken from tumor, nontumor lung or frozen PBMC; it was then sequenced unsorted. TCRdb itself ran the 5' RACE reads through MiXCR, one entry per CDR3 protein. The profile shows 8,000 to 10,000 distinct CDR3 sequences, 3.9% of them singletons. The specimen was PBMCs, collected at recurrence. The receptors here all came from a female donor with early-stage non-small cell lung cancer.

In its sample, this clonotype was seen many times. With the library built for alpha chains, this beta chain is off target and its frequency is not meaningful. The J gene is TRBJ1-5, the V gene TRBV28, with 10 bases that match TRBD1. CDR1 is MDHEN and CDR2 is SYDVKM in the germline V gene. The CDR3 extends over 14 amino acids. CDR3: CAAGGTGANQPQHF. DNA for the CDR3: TGTGCGGCGGGTGGGACAGGGGCCAATCAGCCCCAGCATTTT.

Ten or more counts support this clonotype. Found in a library prepared for alpha chains, this beta chain is an off-target read, and its abundance has little meaning. This chain uses TRBV5-1 with TRBJ2-5; perhaps D is TRBD1 or TRBD2 (5 bases each). Germline V gene sequence: CDR1 SGHRS, CDR2 YFSETQ. V gave up 4 bases and J gave up 3 bases, with 10 bases separating them. CDR3 length equals 13 residues. CDR3 protein: CASSRDGEETQYF. In DNA form, the CDR3 reads TGCGCCAGCAGCCGGGACGGTGAAGAGACCCAGTACTTC.

This clonotype was seen only a few times. This beta chain lies outside the target of a library built for alpha chains; its clone size means little. CDR3 amino acids: CATKFGPQETQYF. Here the CDR3 DNA reads TGTGCCACCAAGTTTGGGCCTCAAGAGACCCAGTACTTC. The V call is TRBV12-3 or TRBV12-4, the J call TRBJ2-5, with D unresolved. The CDR3 is 13 residues long. With 10 bases removed from V and 2 bases from J, the gap between germline ends came to 14 bases.

This clonotype has ten or more counts. This beta chain is a stray read from a library made for alpha chains; its abundance is not meaningful. The chain recombines TRBV4-1 with TRBJ2-1, with 13 positions matching TRBD2. V lost 5 bases to trimming and J lost 7 bases; unmatched junction nucleotides: 8. The CDR3 has 16 amino acids. CDR1 MGHRA and CDR2 YSYEKL come from the germline V gene. The CDR3 nucleotides are TGCGCCAGCAGCGTTCCGGGACTAGCGGGGCCGAATGAGCAGTTCTTC. Protein product: CASSVPGLAGPNEQFF.

In this sample, this clonotype turned up many times. This beta chain is off target for a library built for alpha chains, so its abundance means little. This chain connects TRBV7-2 to TRBJ2-1; unclear D gene. The CDR3 loop spans 15 amino acids. V was cut by 1 base and J by 0 bases, with 7 bases left in between. CDR1 is SGHTA and CDR2 is FQGNSA in the germline V gene. The CDR3 DNA reads as TGTGCCAGCAGCTTAGGGCCAGGCTCCTACAATGAGCAGTTCTTC. This translates into CASSLGPGSYNEQFF.

The table lists this clonotype with many counts. This beta chain lies outside the target of a library built for alpha chains; its clone size means little. The chain recombines TRBV30 with TRBJ1-1; no clear D. Between the trimmed V and J ends, which lost 4 bases and 5 bases, there was a span of 20 bases. CDR3 length: 15 amino acids. The germline CDR1 and CDR2 sequences are GTSNPN and SVGIG (reference sequence). CDR3: CAWKSGLLMGTEAFF. The CDR3 nucleotides read TGTGCCTGGAAATCTGGACTCCTAATGGGTACTGAAGCTTTCTTT.

This clonotype came up many times. Since it is a stray read in a library aimed at alpha chains, this beta chain has a size that is not meaningful. J is TRBJ2-4 and V is TRBV24-1; 8 nucleotides line up with TRBD2. Per the germline V gene, CDR1 is KGHDR and CDR2 is SFDVKD. CDR3 length equals 15 residues. V shed 4 bases and J 7 bases; nucleotides not matched to a gene: 8. The CDR3 reads CATSESRGGRNIQYF. The DNA for the CDR3 is TGTGCCACCAGTGAAAGTCGGGGGGGCCGGAACATTCAGTACTTC.

This clonotype was observed many times. Little can be read into the size of this beta chain, an off-target read in a library designed for alpha chains. The V gene is TRBV20-1, the J gene TRBJ1-2; D unclear. With 2 bases removed from V and 0 bases from J, the gap between germline ends came to 10 bases. Germline CDR1 and CDR2: DFQATT and SNEGSKA (reference sequence). CDR3 size: 14 residues. CDR3 region: CSARRRRTNYGYTF. The DNA of the CDR3 is TGCAGTGCTAGAAGACGGCGAACTAACTATGGCTACACCTTC.

This clonotype was recorded many times. This beta chain is off target for a library built for alpha chains, so its abundance means little. CDR3 region: CASSQAGQEYSGYTF. The CDR3 coding sequence is TGCGCCAGCAGCCAAGCAGGTCAGGAATATTCTGGCTACACCTTC. The chain has TRBV4-3 and TRBJ1-2; D is undetermined. CDR1 LGHNA and CDR2 YSLEER come from the germline V gene. Trimming cost V 1 base and J 7 bases, with 16 bases left between them. This CDR3 has 15 residues.

This clonotype was recorded at least ten times. Little can be read into the size of this beta chain, an off-target read in a library designed for alpha chains. This chain links TRBV6-4 with TRBJ2-3; D not certain. The length of the CDR3 is 13 residues. Per germline, CDR1 MRHNA and CDR2 SNTAGT. V lost 5 bases and J lost 2, with 8 bases in between. The chain's CDR3 is CASSQVPTDTQYF. Here the CDR3 DNA reads TGTGCCAGCAGTCAAGTCCCCACAGATACGCAGTATTTT.

Notes on this clonotype: Since the library was made to target alpha chains, this beta chain is a stray read and its abundance is not meaningful. CDR3 residues: CASSSQAGLSEAFF. CDR3 nucleotides: TGCGCCAGCAGTTCCCAGGCGGGGTTGAGTGAAGCTTTCTTT. The gene calls are TRBV5-1 and TRBJ1-1, with no clear D. Germline V gives CDR1 SGHRS, CDR2 YFSETQ. The CDR3 is 14 amino acids. The V gene lost 5 bases and the J gene lost 7 bases, with 18 bases spanning the gap.

This clonotype was counted at least ten times. Being off target in a library aimed at alpha chains, this beta chain has a size of little meaning. The V gene is TRBV3-1, the J gene TRBJ1-1, with 8 bases that match TRBD1. The CDR3 spans 12 residues. Germline assignment: CDR1 LGHDT and CDR2 YNNKEL (reference sequence). V shed 4 bases and J 11 bases; nucleotides not matched to a gene: 6. This CDR3 reads CASSPRQGQAFF. The CDR3 nucleotides are TGTGCCAGCAGCCCAAGACAGGGGCAGGCTTTCTTT.

This clonotype was seen ten or more times. A library made for alpha chains picked up this beta chain off target, so its size means little. V is TRBV7-9 and J is TRBJ2-7, with D unclear. This CDR3 is built from 13 residues. Trimming pared 1 base from V and 5 bases from J, leaving 9 bases between. CDR1 and CDR2 from the germline V gene are SEHNR and FQNEAQ (reference sequence). CDR3 nucleotide sequence: TGTGCCAGCAGCTTAGAAGGGCTGGACGAGCAGTACTTC. Translated: CASSLEGLDEQYF.

In this sample, this clonotype turned up many times. This beta chain appears as a stray read in a library generated for alpha chains; its size is not informative. The rearrangement joins TRBV2 to TRBJ2-3; 7 bases are shared with TRBD2. This CDR3 has 15 amino acids. V gave up 9 bases and J gave up 0 bases; unmatched junction bases: 9. CDR1 is SNHLY, CDR2 FYNNEI, per germline. CDR3 sequence (DNA): TGTGCCAGGTGGGAACTAGCGCTTAGCACAGATACGCAGTATTTT. It specifies CARWELALSTDTQYF.

The sample holds one count of this clonotype. In a library made to pick up alpha chains, this beta chain is a stray read with a size that means little. This rearrangement joins TRBV28 to TRBJ1-4; 8 bases are a match to TRBD1. The V segment lost 1 base and the J segment 0 bases; nucleotides outside the gene matches: 4. The CDR3 has 17 amino acids. The germline CDR1 and CDR2 sequences are MDHEN and SYDVKM. The CDR3: CASSLLQGATTNEKLFF. As DNA, the CDR3 is TGTGCCAGCAGTTTATTGCAGGGGGCGACAACTAATGAAAAACTGTTTTTT.

Sample share makes this clonotype medium-sized. This beta chain turned up in a library designed for alpha chains; as an off-target read, its abundance says little. The J gene is TRBJ1-2, the V gene TRBV12-5, with D possibly matching TRBD1 (6 bases). Germline V gives CDR1 LGHNT, CDR2 FRNRAP. V gave up 0 bases and J gave up 5 bases, with 7 bases separating them. CDR3 length equals 13 residues. CDR3 coding DNA: TGTGCTAGTGGTTTGGTACAGGGATATGGCTACACCTTC. Protein: CASGLVQGYGYTF.

This clonotype has a count of ten or more. Since it is a stray read in a library aimed at alpha chains, this beta chain has a size that is not meaningful. The chain combines TRBV2 with TRBJ2-3; D perhaps matches TRBD2 (7 bases). With 10 bases removed from V and 3 bases from J, the gap between germline ends came to 20 bases. The CDR3 loop spans 15 amino acids. The V gene's germline CDR1 is SNHLY and CDR2 FYNNEI. The CDR3 nucleotides are TGTGCCACCAAGATGGGAGCGGGGACAACAGATACGCAGTATTTT. Protein: CATKMGAGTTDTQYF.

This clonotype is labeled medium-sized. This beta chain lies outside the target of a library built for alpha chains; its clone size means little. Written as DNA, the CDR3 is TGTGCCAGCAGTTTAGGGGGACAGGGGGCTTTCTTT. Amino acids: CASSLGGQGAFF. V is TRBV12-3 or TRBV12-4 and J is TRBJ1-1; 10 nucleotides match TRBD1. Trimming removed 1 base from V and 11 bases from J; junction bases left unmatched: 1. The CDR3 totals 12 residues.

This clonotype came up many times. This beta chain was picked up by a library intended for alpha chains and is off target, so its count carries little meaning. The V gene is TRBV27, the J gene TRBJ2-5; 9 bases align to TRBD2. The CDR3 has 16 residues. In germline, CDR1 is MNHEY, CDR2 SMNVEV (reference sequence). The ends lost 10 bases at V and 4 bases at J; junction bases unmatched: 16. CDR3 bases: TGTGCCACCAAGGGAAGGCGCGGGGGGGCTGGAGAGACCCAGTACTTC. Protein sequence: CATKGRRGGAGETQYF.

This clonotype has a count of ten or more. This beta chain was picked up by a library intended for alpha chains and is off target, so its count carries little meaning. V and J are TRBV18 and TRBJ1-6, with D possibly matching TRBD1 (5 bases). This CDR3 has 16 amino acids. Germline-derived CDR1 and CDR2 are KGHSH and LQKENI. The V end was cut by 0 bases, the J end by 3 bases, with 9 bases between. The CDR3 nucleotides read TGTGCCAGCTCACCACCGGGGCAGGACTATAATTCACCCCTCCACTTT. Translation: CASSPPGQDYNSPLHF.